The T cell receptor beta chain under discussion was sequenced for a study of T cells in Graves' hyperthyroidism and ophthalmopathy. This clonotype was picked up many times. Antigen unknown. Disease lasting under 3 months, a NOSPECS grade of at least 4, and a Clinical Activity Score of at least 3 were features of the ophthalmopathy patients. Germline V CDR1 and CDR2: DFQATT, SNEGSKA (reference sequence). The CDR3 extends over 13 amino acids. Trimming stripped 3 bases from V and 6 bases from J, with 13 bases between. Using RNA transcripts as the source, TCR beta CDR3 regions were amplified. The primer set for the first-round RT-PCR of the TCR CDR3 was HTBI. One entry per CDR3 protein results from TCRdb running MiXCR on the multiplex PCR reads. The sample carries about 600,000 distinct CDR3 sequences, roughly a sixth recorded once. Study-wide results and caveats: A model built on 13 V-J features separated ophthalmopathy from stable hyperthyroidism. Most thyroid clonotypes expanded above 0.001 appeared in blood too.

The chain combines TRBV20-1 with TRBJ2-3; the D gene is possibly TRBD1 (5 bases). The TCR was taken from a woman in her thirties or forties with Graves' ophthalmopathy. Sequencing was carried out using blood. DNA of the CDR3: TGCAGTGCTAGCCAGGGTTTGGTGGATACGCAGTATTTT. Amino acid sequence: CSASQGLVDTQYF.